A single sample is the source of the 2 T cell receptor beta chains below, sequenced in a study of shared clonotypes between healthy human individuals. Positively selected for CCR7, the CD45RO-negative cells used as naive CD8 cells excluded terminally differentiated effector memory CD45RA+ cells. Assay used: immunoSEQ multiplex PCR; TCRdb lists only in-frame clones, some missing. The sample lists approximately 2,000,000 clones, about 94% seen once, with approximately 1.7% in the top ten. The sequenced material came from naive CD8+ T cells from PBMCs. The receptors here all came from a man aged 18 to 35 in good health. Some clones in this sample may be carry-over from other donors' samples.

The rearrangement joins TRBV2 to TRBJ2-7; 8 nucleotides match TRBD1. V dropped 4 bases and J dropped 0; count of bases not matched to a gene: 5. The germline gives CDR1 SNHLY, CDR2 FYNNEI. This CDR3 has 15 residues. For the CDR3, the DNA is TGTGCCAGCAGTGTGGGACAGGCTAACTCCTACGAGCAGTACTTC. Its protein is CASSVGQANSYEQYF.

This chain joins TRBV11-2 and TRBJ2-1; D not certain. Trimming left V 5 bases short and J 7 bases short, with 9 bases between. The CDR3 totals 12 residues. In germline, CDR1 is SGHAT, CDR2 FQNNGV. The CDR3 region is CASSKQLNEQFF. In DNA form, the CDR3 reads TGTGCCAGCAGCAAACAGTTGAATGAGCAGTTCTTC. The full variable domain, in which reference TRBV11-2 and TRBJ2-1 provide the parts outside the CDR3, is EAGVAQSPRYKIIEKRQSVAFWCNPISGHATLYWYQQILGQGPKLLIQFQNNGVVDDSQLPKDRFSAERLKGVDSTLKIQPAKLEDSAVYLCASSKQLNEQFFGPGTRLTVL.